This T cell receptor beta chain was retrieved from a study of blood T cell repertoires in COVID-19. Turning to the study itself: Donors in the United States, Italy and Spain gave samples during acute or convalescent COVID-19. Sources were T cells, B-cell-depleted T cells, or PBMCs; the material itself was cDNA or gDNA.

Germline loops: CDR1 MRHNA, CDR2 SNTAGT. The CDR3 extends over 16 amino acids. Trimming removed 2 bases from V and 5 bases from J; junction bases left unmatched: 9. Authors' processing steps: Estimation of nucleated cell counts relied on the amplification of reference gene primers. Clones were read by immunoSEQ multiplex PCR, and TCRdb kept only the in-frame ones, dropping some. Clone size and the V and J calls come from that table; the DNA yielded D and trimming. The sample records tens of thousands of clones, 80% to 90% being singletons. This clonotype was obtained from a man aged 25-45 years with active or convalescent COVID-19. The source material was peripheral blood. This sequence joins TRBV6-4 and TRBJ2-1; 7 bases are a match to TRBD2. CDR3 residues: CASSDEASGPHNEQFF. The CDR3 nucleotides read TGTGCCAGCAGTGACGAGGCTAGCGGCCCCCACAATGAGCAGTTCTTC.